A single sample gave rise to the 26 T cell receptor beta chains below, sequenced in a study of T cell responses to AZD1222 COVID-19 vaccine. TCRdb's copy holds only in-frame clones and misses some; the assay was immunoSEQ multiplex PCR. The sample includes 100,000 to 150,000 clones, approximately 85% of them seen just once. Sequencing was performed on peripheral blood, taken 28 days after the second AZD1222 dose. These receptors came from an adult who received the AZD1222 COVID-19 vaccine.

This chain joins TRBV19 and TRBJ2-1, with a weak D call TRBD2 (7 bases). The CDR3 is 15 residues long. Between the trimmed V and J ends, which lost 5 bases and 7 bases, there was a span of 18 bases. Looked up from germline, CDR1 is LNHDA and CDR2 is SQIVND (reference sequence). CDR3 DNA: TGTGCCAGTAGTCTGGGGGGGGCGCTTAGGAATGAGCAGTTCTTC. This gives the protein CASSLGGALRNEQFF.

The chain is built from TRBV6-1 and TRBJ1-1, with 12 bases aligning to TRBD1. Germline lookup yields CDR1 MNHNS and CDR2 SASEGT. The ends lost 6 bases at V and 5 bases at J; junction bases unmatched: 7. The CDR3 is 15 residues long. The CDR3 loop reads CASSGDRGRETEAFF. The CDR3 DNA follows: TGTGCCAGCAGCGGGGACAGGGGGCGAGAGACTGAAGCTTTCTTT.

The CDR3 spells CASSTRGQSEAFF. The CDR3 DNA reads as TGTGCCAGTAGTACCCGGGGACAGTCTGAAGCTTTCTTT. V and J are TRBV19 and TRBJ1-1, with 7 bases identical to TRBD1. Germline V lookup: CDR1 LNHDA, CDR2 SQIVND (reference sequence). Trimming took 4 bases from V and 6 from J; bases not matched to a gene: 5. This CDR3 has 13 amino acids.

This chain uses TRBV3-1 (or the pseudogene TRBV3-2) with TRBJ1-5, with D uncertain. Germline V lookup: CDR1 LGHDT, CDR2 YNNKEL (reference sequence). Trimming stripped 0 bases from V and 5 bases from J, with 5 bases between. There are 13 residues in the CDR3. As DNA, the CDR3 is TGTGCCAGCAGCCAAGATCGGGATCAGCCCCAGCATTTT. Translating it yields CASSQDRDQPQHF.

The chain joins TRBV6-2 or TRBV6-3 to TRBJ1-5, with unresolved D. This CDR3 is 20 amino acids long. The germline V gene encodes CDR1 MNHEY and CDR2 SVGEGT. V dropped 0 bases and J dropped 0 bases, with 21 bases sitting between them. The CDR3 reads CASSYSTDLARHLSNQPQHF. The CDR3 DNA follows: TGTGCCAGCAGTTACTCGACTGATCTAGCCCGGCACCTTAGCAATCAGCCCCAGCATTTT.

The DNA of the CDR3 is TGTGCCAGCACCATCGAGCGGGGGCATACTGAAGCTTTCTTT. Protein sequence: CASTIERGHTEAFF. This rearrangement joins TRBV7-6 to TRBJ1-1, with D possibly TRBD1 on 6 matching bases. Per the germline V gene, CDR1 is SGHVS and CDR2 is FNYEAQ. The CDR3 is made up of 14 amino acids. Between the trimmed V and J ends, which lost 7 bases and 5 bases, there was a span of 17 bases. The whole variable domain, filled in from reference TRBV7-6 and TRBJ1-1, reads GAGVSQSPRYKVTKRGQDVALRCDPISGHVSLYWYRQALGQGPEFLTYFNYEAQQDKSGLPNDRFSAERPEGSISTLTIQRTEQRDSAMYRCASTIERGHTEAFFGQGTRLTVV.

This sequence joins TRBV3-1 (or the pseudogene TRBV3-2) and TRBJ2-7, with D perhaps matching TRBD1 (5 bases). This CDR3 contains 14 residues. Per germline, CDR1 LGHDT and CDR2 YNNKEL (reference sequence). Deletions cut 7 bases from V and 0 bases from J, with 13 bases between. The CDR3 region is CASTSNGHSYEQYF. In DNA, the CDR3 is TGTGCCAGCACCTCCAACGGACACTCCTACGAGCAGTACTTC.

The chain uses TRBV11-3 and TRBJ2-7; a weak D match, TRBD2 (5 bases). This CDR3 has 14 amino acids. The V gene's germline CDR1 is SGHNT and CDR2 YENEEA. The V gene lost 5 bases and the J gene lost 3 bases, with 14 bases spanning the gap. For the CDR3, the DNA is TGTGCCAGCAGCCCTCGTTTCGGGAACTACGAGCAGTACTTC. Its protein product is CASSPRFGNYEQYF.

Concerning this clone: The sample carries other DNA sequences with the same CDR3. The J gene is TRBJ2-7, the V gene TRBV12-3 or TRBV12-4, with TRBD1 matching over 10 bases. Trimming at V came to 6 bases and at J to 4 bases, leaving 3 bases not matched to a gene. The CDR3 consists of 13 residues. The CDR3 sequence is CASRTGGSYEQYF. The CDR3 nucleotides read TGTGCCAGCAGGACAGGGGGCTCTTACGAGCAGTACTTC.

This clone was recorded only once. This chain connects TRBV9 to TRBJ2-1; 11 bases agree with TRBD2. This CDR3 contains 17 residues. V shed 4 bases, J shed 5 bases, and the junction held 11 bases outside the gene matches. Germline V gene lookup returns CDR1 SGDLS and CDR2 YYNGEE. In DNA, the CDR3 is TGTGCCAGCAGCCCCGGTGTAGCGGGGGGGCCGGACAATGAGCAGTTCTTC. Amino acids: CASSPGVAGGPDNEQFF. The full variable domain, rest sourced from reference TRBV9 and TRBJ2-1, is DSGVTQTPKHLITATGQRVTLRCSPRSGDLSVYWYQQSLDQGLQFLIQYYNGEERAKGNILERFSAQQFPDLHSELNLSSLELGDSALYFCASSPGVAGGPDNEQFFGPGTRLTVL.

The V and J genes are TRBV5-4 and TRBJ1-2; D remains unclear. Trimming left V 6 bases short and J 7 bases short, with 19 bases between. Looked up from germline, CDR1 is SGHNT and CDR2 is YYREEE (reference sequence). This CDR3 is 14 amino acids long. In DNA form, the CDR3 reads TGTGCCAGCACCACTGACCGGGCGGTGGGTGGCTACACCTTC. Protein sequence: CASTTDRAVGGYTF.

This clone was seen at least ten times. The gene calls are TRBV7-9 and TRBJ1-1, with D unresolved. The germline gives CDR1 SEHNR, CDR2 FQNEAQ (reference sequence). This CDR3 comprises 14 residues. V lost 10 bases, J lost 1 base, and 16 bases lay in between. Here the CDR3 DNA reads TGTGCCACCCGAGACCCCTGGGAGAACACTGAAGCTTTCTTT. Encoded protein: CATRDPWENTEAFF.

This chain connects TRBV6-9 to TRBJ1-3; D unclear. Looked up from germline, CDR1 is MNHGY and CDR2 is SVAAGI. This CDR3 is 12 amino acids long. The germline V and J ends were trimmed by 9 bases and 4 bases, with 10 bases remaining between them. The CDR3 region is CASDPQGNTIYF. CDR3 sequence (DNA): TGTGCCAGTGACCCCCAGGGAAACACCATATATTTT.

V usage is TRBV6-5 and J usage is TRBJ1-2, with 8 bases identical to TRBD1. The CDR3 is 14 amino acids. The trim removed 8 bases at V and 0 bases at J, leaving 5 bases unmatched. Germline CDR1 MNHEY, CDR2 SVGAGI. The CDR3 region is CASLDRGSNYGYTF. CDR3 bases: TGTGCCAGCCTTGACAGGGGATCTAACTATGGCTACACCTTC.

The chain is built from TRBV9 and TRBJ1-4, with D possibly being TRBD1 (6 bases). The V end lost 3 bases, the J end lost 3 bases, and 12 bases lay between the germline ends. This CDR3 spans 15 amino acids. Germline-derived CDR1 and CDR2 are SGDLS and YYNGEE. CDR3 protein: CASSAAGDSNEKLFF. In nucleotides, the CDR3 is TGTGCCAGCAGCGCCGCAGGGGACTCTAATGAAAAACTGTTTTTT. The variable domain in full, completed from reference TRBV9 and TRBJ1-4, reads DSGVTQTPKHLITATGQRVTLRCSPRSGDLSVYWYQQSLDQGLQFLIQYYNGEERAKGNILERFSAQQFPDLHSELNLSSLELGDSALYFCASSAAGDSNEKLFFGSGTQLSVL.

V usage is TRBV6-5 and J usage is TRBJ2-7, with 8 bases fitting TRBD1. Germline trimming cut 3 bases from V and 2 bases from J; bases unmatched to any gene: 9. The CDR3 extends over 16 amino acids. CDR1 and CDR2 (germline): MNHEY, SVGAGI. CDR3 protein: CASSYPGGASTYEQYF. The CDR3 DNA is TGTGCCAGCAGTTATCCAGGGGGCGCCTCAACCTACGAGCAGTACTTC.

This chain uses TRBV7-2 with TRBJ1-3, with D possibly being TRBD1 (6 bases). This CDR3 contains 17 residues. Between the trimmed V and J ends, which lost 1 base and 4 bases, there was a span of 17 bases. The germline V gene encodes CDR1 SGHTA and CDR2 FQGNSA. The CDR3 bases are TGTGCCAGCAGCTTAGGGCCTTCGGGGGCAGGCGGAAACACCATATATTTT. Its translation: CASSLGPSGAGGNTIYF.

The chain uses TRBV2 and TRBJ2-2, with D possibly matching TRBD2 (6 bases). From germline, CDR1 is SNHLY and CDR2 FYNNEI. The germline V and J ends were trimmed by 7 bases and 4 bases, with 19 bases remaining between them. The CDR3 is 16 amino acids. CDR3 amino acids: CASKRVHTQSTGELFF. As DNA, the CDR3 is TGTGCCAGCAAGCGGGTCCACACTCAGAGCACCGGGGAGCTGTTTTTT.

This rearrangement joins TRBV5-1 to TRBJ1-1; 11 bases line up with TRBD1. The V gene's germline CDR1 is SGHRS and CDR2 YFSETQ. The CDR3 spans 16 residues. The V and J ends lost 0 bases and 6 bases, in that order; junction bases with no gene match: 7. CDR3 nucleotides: TGCGCCAGCAGCTTGGAGAGGACAGGGGGCCATGCTGAAGCTTTCTTT. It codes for CASSLERTGGHAEAFF.

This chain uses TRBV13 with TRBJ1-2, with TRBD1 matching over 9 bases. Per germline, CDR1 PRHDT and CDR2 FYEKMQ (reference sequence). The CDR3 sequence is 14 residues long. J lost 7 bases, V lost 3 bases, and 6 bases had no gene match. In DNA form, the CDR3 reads TGTGCCAGCAGCTTCCGGGACAGGGCGGGTGGCTACACCTTC. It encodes CASSFRDRAGGYTF.

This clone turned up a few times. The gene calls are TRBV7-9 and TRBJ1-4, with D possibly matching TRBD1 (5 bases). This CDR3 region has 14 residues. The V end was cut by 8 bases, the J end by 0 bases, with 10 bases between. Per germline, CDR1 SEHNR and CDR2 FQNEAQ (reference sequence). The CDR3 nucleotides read TGTGCCAGCGGGGCGGACACAACTAATGAAAAACTGTTTTTT. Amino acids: CASGADTTNEKLFF.

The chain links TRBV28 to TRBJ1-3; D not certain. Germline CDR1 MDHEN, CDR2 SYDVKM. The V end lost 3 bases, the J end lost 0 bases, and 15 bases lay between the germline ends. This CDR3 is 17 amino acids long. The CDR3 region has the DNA TGTGCCAGCAGTTTCACGTCGGTCGGCAGCTCTGGAAACACCATATATTTT. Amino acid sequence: CASSFTSVGSSGNTIYF.

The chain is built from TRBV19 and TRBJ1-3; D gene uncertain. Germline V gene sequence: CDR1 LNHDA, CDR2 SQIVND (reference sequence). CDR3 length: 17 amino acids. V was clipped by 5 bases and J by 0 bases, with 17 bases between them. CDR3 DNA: TGTGCCAGTAGTGTCGAACAAAGGGTCTACTCTGGAAACACCATATATTTT. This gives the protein CASSVEQRVYSGNTIYF.

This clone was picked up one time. This CDR3 is CASSIDTLRDTQYF. The DNA of the CDR3 is TGTGCCAGTAGTATAGATACATTGCGGGATACGCAGTATTTT. The rearrangement links TRBV19 to TRBJ2-3; D ambiguous. Germline V gene lookup returns CDR1 LNHDA and CDR2 SQIVND (reference sequence). V lost 0 bases, J lost 6 bases, and 10 bases lay in between. This CDR3 is built from 14 residues.

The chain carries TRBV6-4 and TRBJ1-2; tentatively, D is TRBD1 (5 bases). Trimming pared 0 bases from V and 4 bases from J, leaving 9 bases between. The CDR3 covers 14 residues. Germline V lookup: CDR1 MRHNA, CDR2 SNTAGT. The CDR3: CASSDSSGAYGYTF. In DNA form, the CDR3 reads TGTGCCAGCAGTGACTCGAGCGGGGCCTATGGCTACACCTTC.

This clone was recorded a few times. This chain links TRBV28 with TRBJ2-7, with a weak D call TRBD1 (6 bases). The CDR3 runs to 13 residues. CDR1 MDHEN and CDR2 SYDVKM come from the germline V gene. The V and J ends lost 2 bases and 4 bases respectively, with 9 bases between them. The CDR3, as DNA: TGTGCCAGCAGTTTACGGCAGGGGTACGAGCAGTACTTC. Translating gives CASSLRQGYEQYF.